This TCR beta chain was sequenced during a study of T cells in Graves' hyperthyroidism and ophthalmopathy. V dropped 5 bases and J dropped 0 bases, with 11 bases sitting between them. The germline CDR1 and CDR2 sequences are SGHAT and FQNNGV. The CDR3 contains 15 residues. What was amplified from RNA transcripts were TCR beta CDR3 regions. First-round RT-PCR of the TCR CDR3 relied on the HTBI primer set. TCRdb re-called the multiplex PCR reads through MiXCR, storing one row per CDR3 protein. The table has a few hundred thousand distinct CDR3 sequences, more than 20% seen once. In its sample, this clonotype was seen a few times.

The chain joins TRBV11-2 to TRBJ1-3; TRBD1 might be the D (6 bases). Sequencing input: blood. The sequence was collected from a man younger than 30 with Graves' hyperthyroidism. The CDR3 coding sequence is TGTGCCAGCAGCGCAACAGGGTTCTCTGGAAACACCATATATTTT. Amino acids: CASSATGFSGNTIYF.